One T cell receptor beta chain is described in this entry. The data originate from a study of a mutant IDH1 vaccine in newly diagnosed glioma. Repertoires were generated with immunoSEQ multiplex PCR, while TCRdb's copy carries only in-frame clones and drops some. This table has 25,000 to 35,000 clones, roughly 82% appearing once. As to time point: baseline, week 1 (first vaccination visit). Stated treatment: pre-vaccination baseline after standard-of-care therapy. Germline values: CDR1 KGHSH, CDR2 LQKENI. Between the trimmed V and J ends, which lost 5 bases and 7 bases, there was a span of 12 bases. CDR3 size: 13 residues.

This chain connects TRBV18 to TRBJ2-1; D is possibly TRBD1 or TRBD2 (5 bases each). Material: PBMCs, obtained from a glioma patient treated with radiotherapy, temozolomide or both. The sequence came from a man younger than 45 with glioma. The CDR3 spells CASSTGPMNEQFF. CDR3 sequence (DNA): TGTGCCAGCTCAACGGGGCCTATGAATGAGCAGTTCTTC.